The rows below give T cell receptor beta chains drawn from one sample of a study of control samples from healthy donors and cancer patients. Produced via immunoSEQ multiplex PCR; TCRdb's table is partial and in-frame only. The sample gives more than 90,000 clones, around 89% of which show up once; under 10% is in the top ten. The source material was blood. Receptor source: a man aged 30 to 39 in good health. The conserved cysteine and the conserved F or W are not part of the CDR3 here. D genes are given only for firm matches. Clone size is stated in some rows and not others, as once, few, many or a class when expanded.

clone_size,j_call,v_call,d_call,cdr3_aa
once,TRBJ1-1,TRBV3-1/TRBV3-2,TRBD1,ASSFPRGQGNTEAF
.,TRBJ2-2,TRBV19,TRBD1,ASSARQGPLNTGELF
.,TRBJ1-2,TRBV19,.,ASSGGGPGEGYT
once,TRBJ1-1,TRBV7-9,TRBD1,ASSRAWRQGTEAF
few,TRBJ2-6,TRBV6-1,TRBD2,ASSGEGGTSGANVLT
once,TRBJ1-6,TRBV6-5,TRBD1,ASSTGQGSTPLH
.,TRBJ2-1,TRBV6-4,TRBD2,ASSQRGGGFANEQF
.,TRBJ2-2,TRBV21-1,.,ASRIGGKNTGELF
once,TRBJ1-2,TRBV4-1,TRBD1,ASSQNVRQGSHYGYT
.,TRBJ1-3,TRBV5-6,.,ASSFVLSSGNTIY
.,TRBJ1-2,TRBV6-4,.,ASRGNGGGYT
.,TRBJ2-5,TRBV18,.,ASSPPLGEETQY
.,TRBJ1-3,TRBV9,.,ASSVDPHAVGNTIY
.,TRBJ2-2,TRBV5-5,TRBD1,ASSTGQGTGELF
once,TRBJ1-5,TRBV2,.,ASRPDSRRINSNQPQH
.,TRBJ1-3,TRBV6-6,.,AGGDSGNTIY